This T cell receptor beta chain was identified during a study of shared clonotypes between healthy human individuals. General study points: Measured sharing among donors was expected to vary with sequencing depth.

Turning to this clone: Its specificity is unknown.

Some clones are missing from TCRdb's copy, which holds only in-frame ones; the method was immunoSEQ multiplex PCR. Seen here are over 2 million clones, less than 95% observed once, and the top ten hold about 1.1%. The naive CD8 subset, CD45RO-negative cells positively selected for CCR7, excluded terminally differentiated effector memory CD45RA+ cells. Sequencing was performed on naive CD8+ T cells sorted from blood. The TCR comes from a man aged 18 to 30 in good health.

The DNA for the CDR3 is TGCGCCAGCAGCCAAACCCCCGGGGACTTGGAGACCCAGTACTTC. Amino acids: CASSQTPGDLETQYF. J is TRBJ2-5 and V is TRBV4-3, with D perhaps matching TRBD2 (6 bases). This CDR3 contains 15 residues. Germline CDR1 LGHNA, CDR2 YSLEER. With 2 bases removed from V and 5 bases from J, the gap between germline ends came to 15 bases.